These 23 T cell receptor beta chains share one sample of origin, sequenced in a study of shared clonotypes between healthy human individuals (dated by TCRdb to about 2020). Library construction relied on the immunoSEQ multiplex PCR assay. TCRdb mirrors the immuneACCESS table, restricted to in-frame sequences. Some clones are absent from its copies; in checked studies, under half trace to an unresolved V gene, and the reason for the others is unknown. The sample data list about 1.5 million clones, and approximately 97% of these were observed just once. More than 0.9% of the sample goes to the ten largest clones. The sequenced sample was naive CD4+ T cells sorted from blood. The cell subset or site label, read with the paper, signifies: CD45RA+ positively selected. These receptors all come from a man aged 30 to 45 in good health.

The V gene is TRBV7-2, the J gene TRBJ2-1; D ambiguous. This CDR3 region has 14 residues. The V end lost 2 bases, the J end lost 3 bases, and 8 bases lay between the germline ends. Germline CDR1 reads SGHTA; CDR2 reads FQGNSA. CDR3 coding DNA: TGTGCCAGCAGCTTACGCGGCTACTACAATGAGCAGTTCTTC. This codes for CASSLRGYYNEQFF.

As for this clone: Other DNA variants within this sample encode the same CDR3. V usage is TRBV2 and J usage is TRBJ2-5, with a tentative D call TRBD2 (6 bases). From germline, CDR1 is SNHLY and CDR2 FYNNEI. The V end lost 7 bases, the J end lost 1 base, and 10 bases lay between the germline ends. The CDR3 sequence is 13 residues long. The CDR3 bases are TGTGCCAGCACCGGGACTGGCCAAGAGACCCAGTACTTC. It encodes CASTGTGQETQYF.

Written as DNA, the CDR3 is TGTGCCAGCAGTCTGACTAGCGGGAGTATATATGAGCAGTTCTTC. It specifies CASSLTSGSIYEQFF. The chain couples TRBV27 to TRBJ2-1; 12 positions agree with TRBD2. Losses at the gene ends were 5 bases for V and 8 bases for J; bases not matched to a gene: 7. Germline CDR1 MNHEY, CDR2 SMNVEV (reference sequence). CDR3 length: 15 residues.

The genes are TRBV18 and TRBJ1-1; TRBD1 is a possible D gene (6 bases). The CDR3 consists of 18 residues. Germline-derived CDR1 and CDR2 are KGHSH and LQKENI. The V end was cut by 1 base, the J end by 0 bases, with 18 bases between. The CDR3, as DNA: TGTGCCAGCTCACCACTTCAGGGGCCTTACTCAATGAACACTGAAGCTTTCTTT. Residues: CASSPLQGPYSMNTEAFF.

The J gene is TRBJ1-5, the V gene TRBV28, with D possibly matching TRBD1 (6 bases). Germline V gene lookup returns CDR1 MDHEN and CDR2 SYDVKM. Trimming shortened V by 11 bases and J by 2 bases, and 19 bases separated the two germline ends. The CDR3 has 15 amino acids. CDR3 residues: CAADGGQGGNQPQHF. DNA of the CDR3: TGTGCCGCCGACGGGGGCCAGGGCGGCAATCAGCCCCAGCATTTT.

The genes are TRBV5-1 and TRBJ2-2, with 7 bases matching TRBD1. The V and J ends lost 7 bases and 6 bases, in that order; junction bases with no gene match: 9. The CDR3 contains 14 residues. Per the germline V gene, CDR1 is SGHRS and CDR2 is YFSETQ. The CDR3: CASGRSTGAGELFF. DNA of the CDR3: TGCGCCAGCGGACGAAGTACAGGGGCCGGGGAGCTGTTTTTT.

The CDR3 region is CASSLGLAYSYNEQFF. The CDR3 DNA sequence: TGTGCCAGCAGCTTGGGACTAGCGTATTCCTACAATGAGCAGTTCTTC. The rearrangement joins TRBV5-6 to TRBJ2-1; 8 nucleotides line up with TRBD2. This CDR3 has 16 amino acids. Germline lookup yields CDR1 SGHDT and CDR2 YYEEEE. V shed 0 bases and J 1 base; nucleotides not matched to a gene: 3.

For this clone: The same CDR3 also results from other DNA sequences found in this sample. CDR3 in amino acids: CASSPPTDTQYF. CDR3 DNA sequence: TGTGCCAGCAGCCCCCCCACAGATACGCAGTATTTT. The chain has TRBV9 and TRBJ2-3; D is uncertain. The V end was cut by 4 bases, the J end by 2 bases, with 5 bases between. Germline V CDR1 and CDR2: SGDLS, YYNGEE. The CDR3 covers 12 residues.

V gene TRBV6-5 combines with J gene TRBJ1-3, with a possible D match to TRBD1 (6 bases). The CDR3 spans 14 residues. Germline V CDR1 and CDR2: MNHEY, SVGAGI. Deletions cut 6 bases from V and 0 bases from J, with 9 bases between. DNA for the CDR3: TGTGCCAGCAGCCTGGGACACTCTGGAAACACCATATATTTT. Amino acid sequence: CASSLGHSGNTIYF.

In the case of this clone: The sample carries other DNA sequences with the same CDR3. The chain employs TRBV5-1 and TRBJ1-1; D is undetermined. This CDR3 comprises 13 residues. V lost 0 bases, J lost 4 bases, and 7 bases lay in between. Per the germline V gene, CDR1 is SGHRS and CDR2 is YFSETQ. The CDR3 DNA follows: TGCGCCAGCAGCTTGGTCGGGAGCACTGAAGCTTTCTTT. Its protein product is CASSLVGSTEAFF.

The genes are TRBV7-2 and TRBJ2-7, with TRBD1 matching over 9 bases. V lost 5 bases to trimming and J lost 2 bases; unmatched junction nucleotides: 4. The CDR3 is made up of 14 amino acids. Germline loops: CDR1 SGHTA, CDR2 FQGNSA. The CDR3 bases are TGTGCCAGCAGCCTCACAGGGGGCGCCTACGAGCAGTACTTC. Encoded protein: CASSLTGGAYEQYF.

This chain connects TRBV7-3 to TRBJ2-3; TRBD1 matches 8 bases. V lost 3 bases, J lost 5 bases, and 16 bases stayed unmatched. This CDR3 contains 18 residues. Germline-derived CDR1 and CDR2 are SGHTA and FQGTGA. The CDR3 sequence: CASSLFPAGQEAEDTQYF. The CDR3 DNA follows: TGTGCCAGCAGCTTGTTCCCCGCGGGACAGGAGGCCGAAGATACGCAGTATTTT. The whole variable domain, remainder taken from reference TRBV7-3 and TRBJ2-3, is GAGVSQTPSNKVTEKGKYVELRCDPISGHTALYWYRQSLGQGPEFLIYFQGTGAADDSGLPNDRFFAVRPEGSVSTLKIQRTERGDSAVYLCASSLFPAGQEAEDTQYFGPGTRLTVL.

There are a few counts of this clone. The J gene is TRBJ2-2, the V gene TRBV7-7; D ambiguous. This CDR3 is 16 amino acids long. The germline gives CDR1 SSHAT, CDR2 FNYEAQ (reference sequence). Trimming removed 3 bases from V and 3 bases from J, with 14 bases in between. As DNA, the CDR3 is TGTGCCAGCAGCTTGGGGATGCGTCCTGACACCGGGGAGCTGTTTTTT. This encodes CASSLGMRPDTGELFF.

The chain has TRBV7-8 and TRBJ1-5; 7 bases agree with TRBD1. Germline CDR1 is SGHVS and CDR2 is FQNEAQ. CDR3 size: 15 residues. Trimming cost V 5 bases and J 2 bases; bases outside gene matches: 6. The CDR3 coding sequence is TGTGCCAGCAGCGATGACAGGGCAGGCAATCAGCCCCAGCATTTT. Amino acids: CASSDDRAGNQPQHF.

The rearrangement uses TRBV5-1 and TRBJ2-3; D uncertain. Germline V gene data show CDR1 as SGHRS and CDR2 as YFSETQ. Between the trimmed V and J ends, which lost 2 bases and 3 bases, there was a span of 10 bases. The CDR3 loop spans 14 amino acids. This CDR3 reads CASSLPDGTDTQYF. As DNA, the CDR3 is TGCGCCAGCAGCTTACCTGACGGTACAGATACGCAGTATTTT.

This chain joins TRBV7-6 and TRBJ2-3; D is perhaps TRBD2 (5 bases). There are 15 residues in the CDR3. In germline, CDR1 is SGHVS, CDR2 FNYEAQ. V was pared by 1 base and J by 2 bases, with 10 bases between. The CDR3 loop reads CASSLGGSPTDTQYF. The CDR3 nucleotides read TGTGCCAGCAGCTTAGGAGGGAGCCCCACAGATACGCAGTATTTT.

J is TRBJ1-3 and V is TRBV5-1; the D is unclear. CDR1 SGHRS and CDR2 YFSETQ come from the germline V gene. Trimming removed 4 bases at V and 1 base at J, with 9 bases between. The CDR3 spans 14 residues. CDR3 in DNA: TGCGCCAGCAGCCCCTCCGTGTCTGGAAACACCATATATTTT. Amino acid sequence: CASSPSVSGNTIYF.

The chain has TRBV9 and TRBJ2-3, with 9 nucleotides matching TRBD1. V shed 0 bases, J shed 7 bases, and the junction held 6 bases outside the gene matches. The CDR3 is 15 residues long. Per germline, CDR1 SGDLS and CDR2 YYNGEE. Here the CDR3 reads CASSVAGTGLHTQYF. Here the CDR3 DNA reads TGTGCCAGCAGCGTAGCCGGGACAGGGTTGCATACGCAGTATTTT.

The V and J genes are TRBV10-1 and TRBJ1-4; 7 nucleotides line up with TRBD1. The germline CDR1 and CDR2 sequences are WNHNN and SYGVQD (reference sequence). CDR3 size: 13 residues. Germline trimming cut 6 bases from V and 8 bases from J; bases unmatched to any gene: 6. The CDR3 reads CASSGTAGEKLFF. The CDR3 nucleotides are TGCGCCAGCAGCGGGACAGCTGGCGAAAAACTGTTTTTT.

This clone was counted once. The chain carries TRBV6-5 and TRBJ2-1; D not resolved. Trimming cost V 2 bases and J 5 bases, with 7 bases left between them. The germline V gene encodes CDR1 MNHEY and CDR2 SVGAGI. There are 13 residues in the CDR3. In DNA, the CDR3 is TGTGCCAGCAGTTACAGGCAGAACAATGAGCAGTTCTTC. Encoded protein: CASSYRQNNEQFF.

V and J are TRBV19 and TRBJ1-5; the match to TRBD1 covers 9 bases. Germline lookup yields CDR1 LNHDA and CDR2 SQIVND (reference sequence). Trimming at V came to 1 base and at J to 7 bases, leaving 8 bases not matched to a gene. This CDR3 comprises 16 residues. This CDR3 reads CASSIGRDRASQPQHF. As DNA, the CDR3 is TGTGCCAGTAGTATAGGCCGGGACAGGGCCTCACAGCCCCAGCATTTT. Filled out from reference TRBV19 and TRBJ1-5, the complete variable domain reads DGGITQSPKYLFRKEGQNVTLSCEQNLNHDAMYWYRQDPGQGLRLIYYSQIVNDFQKGDIAEGYSVSREKKESFPLTVTSAQKNPTAFYLCASSIGRDRASQPQHFGDGTRLSIL.

The genes are TRBV28 and TRBJ1-2; 10 nucleotides agree with TRBD1. This CDR3 comprises 16 residues. The junction had 9 bases not matched to a gene; V was cut back by 6 bases and J by 2 bases. The germline CDR1 and CDR2 sequences are MDHEN and SYDVKM. The CDR3 protein is CASRSIGQGGNYGYTF. Written as DNA, the CDR3 is TGTGCCAGCAGGTCGATAGGACAGGGGGGGAACTATGGCTACACCTTC.

The chain combines TRBV28 with TRBJ2-2, with 7 bases lining up with TRBD2. Germline assignment: CDR1 MDHEN and CDR2 SYDVKM. J gave up 2 bases and V 8 bases, and 14 bases lay outside the gene matches. The CDR3 spans 17 residues. The CDR3 protein is CASCLGAGVTNTGELFF. DNA for the CDR3: TGTGCCAGCTGCTTGGGTGCGGGAGTAACCAACACCGGGGAGCTGTTTTTT.